The clone carrying this T cell receptor beta chain has ten or more counts. Its target is not known. It was by two-round multiplex PCR that TCR beta CDR3 was amplified from genomic DNA. Each TRBV and TRBJ gene had its own primer in the first PCR round. Using its own MiXCR run on the multiplex PCR reads, TCRdb lists one record per CDR3 protein. The sample lists over 30,000 distinct CDR3 sequences; around 24% were seen once. The entry originates in a study of prognosis after radiotherapy for stage I lung cancer. Study as a whole: Patients were about twelve men and 6 or 7 women aged about 53 to 90, median approximately 71 years.

The germline V gene has CDR1 SGDLS and CDR2 YYNGEE. CDR3 length: 15 residues. J lost 2 bases, V lost 4 bases, and 2 bases had no gene match. Study results and limitations: Patients who went on to get distant metastases had lower Shannon entropy after stereotactic body radiation therapy.

There were no patients with prior chemotherapy, radiotherapy or other malignancies, and all were node-negative on CT and PET/CT. The material sequenced was PBMCs, taken before or after stereotactic body radiation therapy (not recorded which). The chain links TRBV9 to TRBJ2-6; TRBD1 agrees at 8 bases. This clonotype was obtained from a donor over 45 with non-small cell lung cancer. CDR3 DNA: TGTGCCAGCAGCACACAGGGGGCTGGGGCCAACGTCCTGACTTTC. This codes for CASSTQGAGANVLTF.